Shown below are 22 T cell receptor beta chains from a single sample sequenced in a study of T cell responses to AZD1222 COVID-19 vaccine. Libraries were prepared by immunoSEQ multiplex PCR; TCRdb keeps only in-frame clonotypes and omits some of them. Of under 150,000 clones detected, more than 90% appear once; the ten largest clones hold 3.1%. Sequencing used peripheral blood, obtained on day 0 of AZD1222 vaccination. The source is an adult in good health.

This clone was counted once. V usage is TRBV2 and J usage is TRBJ1-4; D possibly corresponds to TRBD1 (5 bases). The ends were cut back, 6 bases at V and 2 bases at J, with 10 bases in the middle. Germline values: CDR1 SNHLY, CDR2 FYNNEI. CDR3 length equals 14 residues. The CDR3 region has the DNA TGTGCCAGCAGGCCAGGGAGGACTAATGAAAAACTGTTTTTT. It is translated as CASRPGRTNEKLFF. The whole variable domain, remainder taken from reference TRBV2 and TRBJ1-4, is EPEVTQTPSHQVTQMGQEVILRCVPISNHLYFYWYRQILGQKVEFLVSFYNNEISEKSEIFDDQFSVERPDGSNFTLKIRSTKLEDSAMYFCASRPGRTNEKLFFGSGTQLSVL.

The chain uses TRBV5-1 and TRBJ2-2; 12 nucleotides line up with TRBD2. V lost 0 bases and J lost 4; bases outside the gene matches: 10. The CDR3 is 19 amino acids. CDR1 and CDR2 from the germline V gene are SGHRS and YFSETQ. The CDR3 bases are TGCGCCAGCAGCTTGGTGCTAGCGGGAGGGGATCGACGCACCGGGGAGCTGTTTTTT. Its translation is CASSLVLAGGDRRTGELFF.

The chain is built from TRBV28 and TRBJ1-4, with 10 bases that match TRBD1. V lost 4 bases to trimming and J lost 6 bases; unmatched junction nucleotides: 5. The CDR3 extends over 15 amino acids. Germline V gene lookup returns CDR1 MDHEN and CDR2 SYDVKM. The CDR3 nucleotides are TGTGCCAGCAGTTCTCCTGGGACAGGGGATGAAAAACTGTTTTTT. Translation gives CASSSPGTGDEKLFF.

The rearrangement uses TRBV7-2 and TRBJ2-7; 9 bases map to TRBD2. The germline V gene encodes CDR1 SGHTA and CDR2 FQGNSA. J was trimmed by 7 bases and V by 1 base; bases with no gene match: 17. CDR3 length: 18 residues. Here the CDR3 reads CASSLGSSGRRLGSEQYF. CDR3 coding DNA: TGTGCCAGCAGCTTAGGGTCCAGCGGGAGGAGGTTGGGGAGTGAGCAGTACTTC.

The chain carries TRBV30 and TRBJ1-4; a weak D match, TRBD1 (5 bases). Per the germline V gene, CDR1 is GTSNPN and CDR2 is SVGIG (reference sequence). V was trimmed by 6 bases and J by 0 bases, leaving 11 bases between them. The CDR3 is made up of 14 amino acids. The CDR3 is CACFGGATNEKLFF. For the CDR3, the DNA is TGTGCCTGCTTTGGGGGGGCAACTAATGAAAAACTGTTTTTT.

The genes are TRBV4-3 and TRBJ1-2; tentatively, D is TRBD1 (6 bases). Trimming shortened V by 4 bases and J by 4 bases, and 19 bases separated the two germline ends. This CDR3 has 16 amino acids. In germline, CDR1 is LGHNA, CDR2 YSLEER. The CDR3 spells CASSPNRVVRGYGYTF. As DNA, the CDR3 is TGCGCCAGCAGCCCGAACAGGGTCGTAAGAGGCTATGGCTACACCTTC.

The chain combines TRBV28 with TRBJ2-7; maybe TRBD2 (6 bases). The CDR3 has 13 amino acids. Trimming shortened V by 6 bases and J by 4 bases, and 13 bases separated the two germline ends. Germline lookup yields CDR1 MDHEN and CDR2 SYDVKM. The CDR3 DNA reads TGTGCCAGCAGCCGACTAGGTACGTACGAGCAGTACTTC. The encoded protein is CASSRLGTYEQYF.

The CDR3: CSVEIGTGNEKLFF. The CDR3 DNA reads TGCAGCGTTGAGATCGGGACTGGTAATGAAAAACTGTTTTTT. The chain couples TRBV29-1 to TRBJ1-4, with a possible D match to TRBD1 (5 bases). Germline lookup yields CDR1 SQVTM and CDR2 ANQGSEA. The CDR3 loop spans 14 amino acids. V was cut by 3 bases and J by 4 bases, with 12 bases left in between.

This sequence joins TRBV29-1 and TRBJ1-1; 11 bases are a match to TRBD1. The CDR3 loop spans 15 amino acids. Germline trimming cut 8 bases from V and 3 bases from J; bases unmatched to any gene: 11. Germline V CDR1 and CDR2: SQVTM, ANQGSEA. The CDR3: CSSVGGTGGHTEAFF. In DNA, the CDR3 is TGCAGCTCTGTTGGGGGGACAGGGGGACACACTGAAGCTTTCTTT.

The chain carries TRBV7-2 and TRBJ1-1; D unresolved. Trimming removed 5 bases at V and 1 base at J, with 11 bases between. The CDR3 consists of 14 residues. Germline assignment: CDR1 SGHTA and CDR2 FQGNSA. The CDR3 nucleotides read TGTGCCAGCAGCCCTGGCAACCGGAACACTGAAGCTTTCTTT. Amino acid sequence: CASSPGNRNTEAFF.

The chain employs TRBV3-1 (or the pseudogene TRBV3-2) and TRBJ1-6; D not certain. CDR3 length: 14 amino acids. V was cut by 6 bases and J by 5 bases, with 11 bases left in between. Germline CDR1 is LGHDT and CDR2 is YNNKEL (reference sequence). CDR3 in amino acids: CASRGANNNSPLHF. CDR3 DNA: TGTGCCAGCAGGGGTGCAAATAATAATTCACCCCTCCACTTT.

V gene TRBV27 combines with J gene TRBJ1-5; TRBD1 matches at 8 bases. The CDR3 is 16 residues long. After removal of 6 bases from V and 2 bases from J, the junction contained 9 bases not matched to a gene. Looked up from germline, CDR1 is MNHEY and CDR2 is SMNVEV (reference sequence). The CDR3 loop is CASRAPGGEGNQPQHF. As DNA, the CDR3 is TGTGCCAGCAGAGCACCAGGGGGCGAGGGCAATCAGCCCCAGCATTTT.

The chain links TRBV7-2 to TRBJ1-5, with D hard to call. CDR1 and CDR2 from the germline V gene are SGHTA and FQGNSA. The length of the CDR3 is 15 residues. Trimming took 0 bases from V and 2 from J, leaving 8 bases between them. The CDR3 spells CASSLAGNGNQPQHF. In nucleotides, the CDR3 is TGTGCCAGCAGCTTAGCGGGGAACGGCAATCAGCCCCAGCATTTT.

This clone has just one count. The rearrangement joins TRBV6-6 to TRBJ1-6; 7 positions match TRBD1. With V trimmed by 6 bases and J by 16 bases, 6 bases remained unmatched. Looked up from germline, CDR1 is MNHNY and CDR2 is SVGAGI (reference sequence). The CDR3 has 11 amino acids. The CDR3 DNA is TGTGCCAGCAGAGGTACAGGGGAACTCCACTTT. Translated: CASRGTGELHF.

The CDR3 is CASSSGQGYEPQHF. The CDR3 DNA is TGTGCCAGCAGTTCGGGACAGGGTTATGAGCCCCAGCATTTT. This chain links TRBV27 with TRBJ1-5; TRBD1 matches at 9 bases. The CDR3 spans 14 residues. Germline lookup yields CDR1 MNHEY and CDR2 SMNVEV (reference sequence). With 4 bases clipped from V and 8 bases from J, the junction kept 6 bases outside the gene matches.

The genes are TRBV4-3 and TRBJ2-1, with D maybe TRBD2 (6 bases). This CDR3 has 18 amino acids. V lost 4 bases, J lost 4 bases, and 23 bases lay in between. Germline-derived CDR1 and CDR2 are LGHNA and YSLEER. The CDR3, as DNA: TGCGCCAGCAGCCGAGCCCAGACCGGGGGTCAAGATTACAATGAGCAGTTCTTC. The encoded protein is CASSRAQTGGQDYNEQFF.

The chain recombines TRBV2 with TRBJ1-5; D is uncertain. From germline, CDR1 is SNHLY and CDR2 FYNNEI. Trimming left V 8 bases short and J 5 bases short, with 19 bases between. CDR3 length: 15 amino acids. The CDR3 sequence: CASRGVGPRDQPQHF. CDR3 in DNA: TGTGCCAGCCGTGGGGTTGGACCTCGGGATCAGCCCCAGCATTTT. The entire variable domain, with the rest obtained from reference TRBV2 and TRBJ1-5, is as follows: EPEVTQTPSHQVTQMGQEVILRCVPISNHLYFYWYRQILGQKVEFLVSFYNNEISEKSEIFDDQFSVERPDGSNFTLKIRSTKLEDSAMYFCASRGVGPRDQPQHFGDGTRLSIL.

This clone was recorded only once. The chain uses TRBV4-2 and TRBJ1-1; D gene unclear. Looked up from germline, CDR1 is LGHNA and CDR2 is YNFKEQ. This CDR3 is 15 amino acids long. V lost 0 bases and J lost 0, with 8 bases in between. The DNA of the CDR3 is TGTGCCAGCAGCCAAGATCCAGGAATGAACACTGAAGCTTTCTTT. Protein: CASSQDPGMNTEAFF.

The chain joins TRBV19 to TRBJ1-5, with TRBD1 matching over 8 bases. This CDR3 is built from 15 residues. J gave up 6 bases and V 3 bases, and 7 bases lay outside the gene matches. Looked up from germline, CDR1 is LNHDA and CDR2 is SQIVND (reference sequence). In DNA form, the CDR3 reads TGTGCCAGTAGTATCGGCCAGGGGGCGATTCAGCCCCAGCATTTT. Translation gives CASSIGQGAIQPQHF. The full variable domain, its missing parts supplied by reference TRBV19 and TRBJ1-5, is DGGITQSPKYLFRKEGQNVTLSCEQNLNHDAMYWYRQDPGQGLRLIYYSQIVNDFQKGDIAEGYSVSREKKESFPLTVTSAQKNPTAFYLCASSIGQGAIQPQHFGDGTRLSIL.

The CDR3, as DNA: TGTGCCATTCCCTCGGGCCAGCCGGATTCACAGAGCAACTATGGCTACACCTTC. Protein sequence: CAIPSGQPDSQSNYGYTF. The chain links TRBV10-3 to TRBJ1-2; D unresolved. The V gene lost 9 bases and the J gene lost 2 bases, with 28 bases spanning the gap. The length of the CDR3 is 18 residues. Looked up from germline, CDR1 is ENHRY and CDR2 is SYGVKD.

The rearrangement uses TRBV30 and TRBJ1-5, with TRBD1 matching 7 bases. Germline lookup yields CDR1 GTSNPN and CDR2 SVGIG (reference sequence). Trimming took 0 bases from V and 4 from J; bases not matched to a gene: 6. The CDR3 runs to 15 residues. The CDR3 protein is CAWSVRQGTNQPQHF. CDR3 in DNA: TGTGCCTGGAGTGTCCGACAGGGTACAAATCAGCCCCAGCATTTT.

The rearrangement uses TRBV6-1 and TRBJ2-7; D gene ambiguous. CDR3 size: 15 residues. The germline gives CDR1 MNHNS, CDR2 SASEGT. V gave up 1 base and J gave up 2 bases, with 12 bases separating them. The CDR3 DNA sequence: TGTGCCAGCAGTGAAGGACCTAGGACCCCCTACGAGCAGTACTTC. Translation: CASSEGPRTPYEQYF.